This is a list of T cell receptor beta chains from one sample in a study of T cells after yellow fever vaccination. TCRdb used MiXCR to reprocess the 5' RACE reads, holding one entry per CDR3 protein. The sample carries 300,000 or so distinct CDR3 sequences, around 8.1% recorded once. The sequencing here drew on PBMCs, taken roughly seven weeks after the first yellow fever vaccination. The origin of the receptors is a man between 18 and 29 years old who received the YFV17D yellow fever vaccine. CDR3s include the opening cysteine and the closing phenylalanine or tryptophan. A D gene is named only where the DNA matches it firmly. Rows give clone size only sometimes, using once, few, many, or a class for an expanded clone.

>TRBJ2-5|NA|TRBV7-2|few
TGTGCCAGCAGCCCGCTCGGAGGGGGGGAGACCCAGTACTTC
CASSPLGGGETQYF
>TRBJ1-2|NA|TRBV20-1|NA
TGCAGTGCTAGAAAACCCTATGGCTACACCTTC
CSARKPYGYTF
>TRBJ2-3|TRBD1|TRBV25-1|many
TGTGCCAGCAGTGAAAAGGACAGGAGCACAGATACGCAGTATTTT
CASSEKDRSTDTQYF
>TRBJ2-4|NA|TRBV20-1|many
TGCAGTGCTAGAGGGGCAGGGACGAACATTCAGTACTTC
CSARGAGTNIQYF
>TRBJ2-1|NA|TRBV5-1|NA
TGCGCCAGCAGGGGGGATAGGTATGAGCAGTTCTTC
CASRGDRYEQFF
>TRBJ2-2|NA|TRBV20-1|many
TGCAGTGCTAGAGATCTAGGGGAGCTGTTTTTT
CSARDLGELFF
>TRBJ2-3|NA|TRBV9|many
TGTGCCAGCAGCGGTGGAATGGATACGCAGTATTTT
CASSGGMDTQYF
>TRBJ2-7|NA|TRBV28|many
TGTGCCAGCAGTTCTGTCGAGCCCACTCCCTACGAGCAGTACTTC
CASSSVEPTPYEQYF
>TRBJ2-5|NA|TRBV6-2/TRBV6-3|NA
TGTGCCAGCAGGCCATTCACCTCGACCGGCCAAGAGACCCAGTACTTC
CASRPFTSTGQETQYF
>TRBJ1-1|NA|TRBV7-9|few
TGTGCCAGCGAGATGACGGAGGTTTTCTTT
CASEMTEVFF